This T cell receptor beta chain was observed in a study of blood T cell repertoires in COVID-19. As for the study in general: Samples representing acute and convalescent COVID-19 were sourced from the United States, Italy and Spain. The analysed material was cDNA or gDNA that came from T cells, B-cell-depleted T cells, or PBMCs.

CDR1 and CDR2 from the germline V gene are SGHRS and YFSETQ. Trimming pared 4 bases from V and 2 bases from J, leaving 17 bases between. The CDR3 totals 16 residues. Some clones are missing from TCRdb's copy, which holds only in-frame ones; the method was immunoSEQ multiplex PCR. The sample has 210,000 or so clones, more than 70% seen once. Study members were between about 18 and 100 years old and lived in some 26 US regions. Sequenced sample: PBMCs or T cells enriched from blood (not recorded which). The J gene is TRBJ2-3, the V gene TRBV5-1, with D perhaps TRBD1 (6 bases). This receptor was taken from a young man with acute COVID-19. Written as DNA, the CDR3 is TGCGCCAGCAGCCATCGTCAGGGGAGTGACACAGATACGCAGTATTTT. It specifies CASSHRQGSDTDTQYF. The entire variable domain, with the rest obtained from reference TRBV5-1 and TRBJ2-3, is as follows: KAGVTQTPRYLIKTRGQQVTLSCSPISGHRSVSWYQQTPGQGLQFLFEYFSETQRNKGNFPGRFSGRQFSNSRSEMNVSTLELGDSALYLCASSHRQGSDTDTQYFGPGTRLTVL.